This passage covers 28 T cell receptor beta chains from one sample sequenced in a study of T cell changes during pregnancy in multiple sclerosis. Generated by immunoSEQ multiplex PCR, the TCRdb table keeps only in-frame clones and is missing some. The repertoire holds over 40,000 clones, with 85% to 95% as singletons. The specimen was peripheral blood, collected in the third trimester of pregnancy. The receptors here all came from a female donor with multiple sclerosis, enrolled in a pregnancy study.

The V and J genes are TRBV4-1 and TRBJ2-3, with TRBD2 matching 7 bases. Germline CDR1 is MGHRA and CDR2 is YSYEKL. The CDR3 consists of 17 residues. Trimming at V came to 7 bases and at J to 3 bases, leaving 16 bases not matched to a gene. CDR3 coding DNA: TGCGCCAGCAATCGCCCCCCAGCGGGATTTGTTACAGATACGCAGTATTTT. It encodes CASNRPPAGFVTDTQYF.

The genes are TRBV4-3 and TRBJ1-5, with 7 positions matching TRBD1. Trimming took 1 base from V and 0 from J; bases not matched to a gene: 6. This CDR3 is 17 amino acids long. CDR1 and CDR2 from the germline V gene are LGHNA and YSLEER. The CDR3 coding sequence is TGCGCCAGCAGCCAAGGACTAGAGGGGGCTAGCAATCAGCCCCAGCATTTT. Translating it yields CASSQGLEGASNQPQHF.

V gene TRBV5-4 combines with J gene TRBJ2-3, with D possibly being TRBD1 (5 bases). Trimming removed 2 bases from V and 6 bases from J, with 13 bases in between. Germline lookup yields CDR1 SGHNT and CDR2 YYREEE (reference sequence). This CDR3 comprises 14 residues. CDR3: CASSFKAGHDTQYF. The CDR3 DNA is TGTGCCAGCAGCTTTAAAGCAGGACATGATACGCAGTATTTT. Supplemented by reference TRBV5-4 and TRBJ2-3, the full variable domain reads ETGVTQSPTHLIKTRGQQVTLRCSSQSGHNTVSWYQQALGQGPQFIFQYYREEENGRGNFPPRFSGLQFPNYSSELNVNALELDDSALYLCASSFKAGHDTQYFGPGTRLTVL.

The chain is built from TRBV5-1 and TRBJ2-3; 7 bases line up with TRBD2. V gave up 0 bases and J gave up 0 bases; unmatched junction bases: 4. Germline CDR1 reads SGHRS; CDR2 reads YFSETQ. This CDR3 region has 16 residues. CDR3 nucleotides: TGCGCCAGCAGCTTGGACAGTAGCGGGAGCACAGATACGCAGTATTTT. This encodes CASSLDSSGSTDTQYF.

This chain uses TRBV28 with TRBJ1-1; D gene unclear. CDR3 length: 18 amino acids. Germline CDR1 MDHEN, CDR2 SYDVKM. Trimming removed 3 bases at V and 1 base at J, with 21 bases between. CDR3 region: CASSFPPGSTSANTEAFF. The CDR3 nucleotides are TGTGCCAGCAGTTTCCCCCCCGGGAGCACCTCCGCGAACACTGAAGCTTTCTTT.

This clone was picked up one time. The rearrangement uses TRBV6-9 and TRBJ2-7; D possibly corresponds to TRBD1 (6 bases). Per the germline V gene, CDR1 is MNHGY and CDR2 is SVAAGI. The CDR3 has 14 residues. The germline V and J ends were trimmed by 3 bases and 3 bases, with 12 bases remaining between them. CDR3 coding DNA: TGTGCCAGCAGTTACTCCACGGACAGCTACGAGCAGTACTTC. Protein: CASSYSTDSYEQYF.

The CDR3 is CASSFSTRGWKETQYF. The DNA for the CDR3 is TGTGCCAGCAGTTTCTCTACTCGGGGTTGGAAAGAGACCCAGTACTTC. V usage is TRBV28 and J usage is TRBJ2-5, with D tentatively TRBD2 (5 bases). V was cut by 3 bases and J by 3 bases, with 17 bases left in between. The CDR3 has 16 amino acids. The germline V gene encodes CDR1 MDHEN and CDR2 SYDVKM.

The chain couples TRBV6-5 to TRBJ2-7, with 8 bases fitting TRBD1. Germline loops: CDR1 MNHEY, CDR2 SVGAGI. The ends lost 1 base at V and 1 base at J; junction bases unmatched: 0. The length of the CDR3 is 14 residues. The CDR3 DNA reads TGTGCCAGCAGTTACTACAGGGGGTCCTACGAGCAGTACTTC. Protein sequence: CASSYYRGSYEQYF.

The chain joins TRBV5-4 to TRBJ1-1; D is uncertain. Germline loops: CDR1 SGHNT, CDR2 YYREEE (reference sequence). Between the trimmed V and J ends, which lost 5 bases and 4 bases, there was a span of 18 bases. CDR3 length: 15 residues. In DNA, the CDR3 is TGTGCCAGCAGATCCGAACCGGGAAGTGGCACTGAAGCTTTCTTT. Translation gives CASRSEPGSGTEAFF.

This CDR3 reads CASSPRSEATSGQFF. CDR3 DNA sequence: TGTGCCAGCAGTCCCAGGAGCGAAGCCACAAGCGGGCAGTTCTTC. The chain couples TRBV9 to TRBJ2-1; possible D gene TRBD2, 5 bases. CDR1 and CDR2 (germline): SGDLS, YYNGEE. Trimming cost V 5 bases and J 12 bases, with 24 bases left between them. CDR3 length equals 15 residues.

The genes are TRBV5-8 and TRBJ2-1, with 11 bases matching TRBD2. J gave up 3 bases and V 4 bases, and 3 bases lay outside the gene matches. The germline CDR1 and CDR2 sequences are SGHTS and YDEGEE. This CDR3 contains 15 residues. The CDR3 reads CASSPGLADYNEQFF. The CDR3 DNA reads TGTGCCAGCAGCCCGGGACTAGCGGACTACAATGAGCAGTTCTTC.

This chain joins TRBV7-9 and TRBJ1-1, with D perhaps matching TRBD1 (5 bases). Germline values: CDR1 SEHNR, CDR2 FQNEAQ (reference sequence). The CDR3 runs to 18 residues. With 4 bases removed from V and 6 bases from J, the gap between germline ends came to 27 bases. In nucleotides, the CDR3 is TGTGCCAGCAGCTCCTCGAGGCAGGGCGGGGGGTCTACGGCTGAAGCTTTCTTT. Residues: CASSSSRQGGGSTAEAFF.

The CDR3 DNA sequence: TGTGCCAGCAATCCGGACAGGGGAAGAGGCGAGCAGTACTTC. Translation gives CASNPDRGRGEQYF. The chain joins TRBV25-1 to TRBJ2-7, with 9 bases matching TRBD1. This CDR3 is 14 amino acids long. V gave up 7 bases and J gave up 6 bases; unmatched junction bases: 10. CDR1 MGHDK and CDR2 SYGVNS come from the germline V gene.

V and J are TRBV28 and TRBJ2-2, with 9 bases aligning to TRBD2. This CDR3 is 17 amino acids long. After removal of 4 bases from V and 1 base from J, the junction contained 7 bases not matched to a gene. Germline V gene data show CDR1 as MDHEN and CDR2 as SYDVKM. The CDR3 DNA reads TGTGCCAGCAGTTCCACGACTAGCGGACTGAACACCGGGGAGCTGTTTTTT. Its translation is CASSSTTSGLNTGELFF.

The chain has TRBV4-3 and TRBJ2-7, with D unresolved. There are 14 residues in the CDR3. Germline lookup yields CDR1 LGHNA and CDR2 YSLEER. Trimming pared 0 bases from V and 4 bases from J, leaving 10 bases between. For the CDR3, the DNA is TGCGCCAGCAGCCAAGATCGGCGGCCTTACGAGCAGTACTTC. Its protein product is CASSQDRRPYEQYF.

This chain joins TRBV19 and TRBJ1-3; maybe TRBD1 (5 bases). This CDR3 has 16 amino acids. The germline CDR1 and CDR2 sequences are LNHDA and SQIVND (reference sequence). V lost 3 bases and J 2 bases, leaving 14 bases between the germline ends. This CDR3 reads CASSIAGKSAGNTIYF. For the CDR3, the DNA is TGTGCCAGTAGTATCGCAGGGAAGTCCGCTGGAAACACCATATATTTT.

The CDR3 is CASSAIGHTGANVLTF. The CDR3 DNA is TGTGCCAGCAGCGCCATCGGACACACTGGGGCCAACGTCCTGACTTTC. The gene calls are TRBV28 and TRBJ2-6; possibly TRBD1 for D (5 bases). Germline values: CDR1 MDHEN, CDR2 SYDVKM. Trimming left V 6 bases short and J 2 bases short, with 14 bases between. CDR3 length: 16 amino acids.

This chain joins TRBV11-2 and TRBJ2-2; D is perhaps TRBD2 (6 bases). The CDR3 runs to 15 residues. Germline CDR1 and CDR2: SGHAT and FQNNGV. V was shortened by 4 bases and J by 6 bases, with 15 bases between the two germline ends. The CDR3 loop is CASSSSGWGAGELFF. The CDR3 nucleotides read TGTGCCAGCAGCTCCAGCGGGTGGGGTGCCGGGGAGCTGTTTTTT.

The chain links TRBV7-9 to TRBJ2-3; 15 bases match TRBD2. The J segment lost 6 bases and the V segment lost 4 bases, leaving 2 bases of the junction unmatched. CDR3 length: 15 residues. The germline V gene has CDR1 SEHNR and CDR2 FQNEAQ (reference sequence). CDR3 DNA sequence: TGTGCCAGCAGCTGGACTAGCGGGAGGGCCGATACGCAGTATTTT. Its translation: CASSWTSGRADTQYF. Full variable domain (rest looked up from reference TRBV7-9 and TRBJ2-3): DTGVSQNPRHKITKRGQNVTFRCDPISEHNRLYWYRQTLGQGPEFLTYFQNEAQLEKSRLLSDRFSAERPKGSFSTLEIQRTEQGDSAMYLCASSWTSGRADTQYFGPGTRLTVL.

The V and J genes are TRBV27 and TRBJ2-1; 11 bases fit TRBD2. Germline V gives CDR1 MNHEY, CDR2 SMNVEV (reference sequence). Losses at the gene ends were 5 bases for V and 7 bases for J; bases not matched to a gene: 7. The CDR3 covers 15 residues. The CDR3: CASSLAGTSGNEQFF. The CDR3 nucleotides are TGTGCCAGCAGTCTAGCCGGGACTAGCGGAAATGAGCAGTTCTTC.

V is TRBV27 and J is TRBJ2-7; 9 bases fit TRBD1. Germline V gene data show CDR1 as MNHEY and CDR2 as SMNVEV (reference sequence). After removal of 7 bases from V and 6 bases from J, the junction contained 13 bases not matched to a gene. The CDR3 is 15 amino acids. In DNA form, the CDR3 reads TGTGCCAGCACCCTATCCGGGACAGGGTCTTCCGAGCAGTACTTC. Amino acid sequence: CASTLSGTGSSEQYF.

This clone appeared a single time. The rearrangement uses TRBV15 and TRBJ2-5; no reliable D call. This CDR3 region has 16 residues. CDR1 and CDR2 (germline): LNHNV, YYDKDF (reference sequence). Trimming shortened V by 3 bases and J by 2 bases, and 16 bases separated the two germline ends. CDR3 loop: CATSRVLGGAQETQYF. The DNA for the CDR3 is TGTGCCACCAGCAGGGTTCTAGGCGGAGCACAAGAGACCCAGTACTTC.

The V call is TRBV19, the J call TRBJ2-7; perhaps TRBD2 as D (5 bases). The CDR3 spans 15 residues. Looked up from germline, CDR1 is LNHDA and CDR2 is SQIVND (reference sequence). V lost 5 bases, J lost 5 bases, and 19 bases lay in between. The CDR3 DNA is TGTGCCAGTAGTCTCCGGCTCCTGGAGGTAGACGAGCAGTACTTC. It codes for CASSLRLLEVDEQYF.

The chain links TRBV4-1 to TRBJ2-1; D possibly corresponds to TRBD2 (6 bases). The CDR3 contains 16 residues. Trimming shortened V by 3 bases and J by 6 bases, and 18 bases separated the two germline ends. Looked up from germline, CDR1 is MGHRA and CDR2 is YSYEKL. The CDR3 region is CASSQGGGGNGNEQFF. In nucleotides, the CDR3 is TGCGCCAGCAGCCAGGGGGGTGGGGGAAACGGCAATGAGCAGTTCTTC.

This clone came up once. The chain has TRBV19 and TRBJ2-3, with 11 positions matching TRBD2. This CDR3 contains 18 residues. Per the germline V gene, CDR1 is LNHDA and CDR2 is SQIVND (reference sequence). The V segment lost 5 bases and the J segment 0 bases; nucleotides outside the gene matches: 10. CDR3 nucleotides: TGTGCCAGTAGTCCCCAGAGACGGACTAGCGGGAGCACAGATACGCAGTATTTT. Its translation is CASSPQRRTSGSTDTQYF.

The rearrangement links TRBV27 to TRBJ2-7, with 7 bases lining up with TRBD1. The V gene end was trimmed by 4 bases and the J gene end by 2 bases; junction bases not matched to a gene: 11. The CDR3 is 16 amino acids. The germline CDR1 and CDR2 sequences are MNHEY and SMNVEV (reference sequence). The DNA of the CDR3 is TGTGCCAGCAGTTCAACTACCGGGACAGCCGCCTACGAGCAGTACTTC. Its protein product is CASSSTTGTAAYEQYF.

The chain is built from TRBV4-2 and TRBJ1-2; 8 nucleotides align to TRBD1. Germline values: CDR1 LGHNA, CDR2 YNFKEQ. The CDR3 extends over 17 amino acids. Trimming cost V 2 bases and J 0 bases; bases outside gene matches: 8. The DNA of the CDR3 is TGTGCCAGCAGCCAATCGACAGGGGCCGGAGCTAACTATGGCTACACCTTC. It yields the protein CASSQSTGAGANYGYTF.

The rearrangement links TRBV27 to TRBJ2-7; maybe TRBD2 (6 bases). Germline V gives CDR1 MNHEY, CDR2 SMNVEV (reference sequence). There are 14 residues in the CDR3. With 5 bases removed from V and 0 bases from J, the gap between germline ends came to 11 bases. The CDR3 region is CASSVRRDSYEQYF. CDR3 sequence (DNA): TGTGCCAGCAGTGTGCGGAGGGACTCCTACGAGCAGTACTTC.